A single T cell receptor (beta chain) is shown here with its context. Its antigen is not known. V was clipped by 3 bases and J by 1 base; unmatched bases: 22. CDR3 length: 21 amino acids. Germline CDR1 reads MDHEN; CDR2 reads SYDVKM. These data are taken from a study of cytomegalovirus exposure and HLA in healthy donors. The study's findings and limits: Among TCR beta chains, those listed as cytomegalovirus-associated numbered some 160.

Clones were sequenced by immunoSEQ multiplex PCR, and TCRdb holds only the in-frame ones, with some missing. The repertoire has over 250,000 clones, roughly 90% of them found once; the top ten carry 1.2%. This clonotype was obtained from a woman in her 30s in good health and CMV-seropositive. This chain uses TRBV28 with TRBJ2-7, with 9 bases that match TRBD2. Sequenced material: PBMCs. CDR3: CASSFLELGGGASLASYEQYF. In DNA form, the CDR3 reads TGTGCCAGCAGTTTTCTAGAACTCGGCGGGGGGGCTTCCCTAGCGTCCTACGAGCAGTACTTC.